This note documents a single T cell receptor (beta chain) sequence. With 5 bases clipped from V and 3 bases from J, the junction kept 2 bases outside the gene matches. Looked up from germline, CDR1 is MNHNY and CDR2 is SVGAGI (reference sequence). The CDR3 extends over 14 amino acids. Assay: immunoSEQ multiplex PCR; the TCRdb copy retains only in-frame clones and omits some. The sample holds some 22,000 clones, approximately 96% seen once. This sample was included in a study of B cell selection in AIRE deficiency. Sorting defined conventional CD4 T cells as CD4+CD127+. Sequenced input: CD4+CD127+ conventional T cells sorted from PBMCs. V gene TRBV6-6 combines with J gene TRBJ1-4, with 8 bases aligning to TRBD1. This clonotype was obtained from a human donor in good health. The CDR3 DNA is TGTGCCAGCAGTAGGACAGGGTCTAATGAAAAACTGTTTTTT. Its translation: CASSRTGSNEKLFF.